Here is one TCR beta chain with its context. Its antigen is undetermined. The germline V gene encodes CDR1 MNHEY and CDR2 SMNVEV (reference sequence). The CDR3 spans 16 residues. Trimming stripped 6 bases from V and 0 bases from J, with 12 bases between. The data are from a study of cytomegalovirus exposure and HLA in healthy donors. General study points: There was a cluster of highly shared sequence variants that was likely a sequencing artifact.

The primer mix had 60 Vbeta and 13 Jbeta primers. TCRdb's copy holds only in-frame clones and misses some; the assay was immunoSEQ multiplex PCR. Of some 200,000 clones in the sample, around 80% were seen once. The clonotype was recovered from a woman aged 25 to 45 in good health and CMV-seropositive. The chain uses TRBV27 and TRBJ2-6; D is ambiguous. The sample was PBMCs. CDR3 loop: CASRKTLSSGANVLTF. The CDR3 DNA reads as TGTGCCAGCAGGAAAACCCTAAGCTCTGGGGCCAACGTCCTGACTTTC.